This TCR beta chain is from a study of T cells of healthy individuals. The CDR3 has 15 residues. The germline gives CDR1 SGHRS, CDR2 YFSETQ. The ends lost 3 bases at V and 6 bases at J; junction bases unmatched: 4. TCRdb itself ran the 5' RACE reads through MiXCR, one entry per CDR3 protein. The sample includes roughly 76,000 distinct CDR3 sequences, around 5.1% of them seen just once. At least ten counts were recorded for this clonotype. V gene TRBV5-1 combines with J gene TRBJ2-2, with 11 bases aligning to TRBD2. This TCR was sampled from a female donor in good health. This CDR3 is CASSSPGLAAGELFF. Here the CDR3 DNA reads TGCGCCAGCAGCTCACCGGGACTAGCGGCCGGGGAGCTGTTTTTT.